Presented here are 15 T cell receptor beta chains from one specimen sequenced in a study of CD8 T cells in ankylosing spondylitis (dated by TCRdb to the late 2010s). The protocol used for the library was 5' RACE. The sequencer was an Illumina HiSeq 2500. Using fastp at Q25 and MiXCR, TCRdb reprocessed the public reads and kept productive beta chains. Each entry is one CDR3 protein sequence, shown with its most common DNA and genes. Within this sample are about 240,000 distinct CDR3 sequences, with approximately 9% of them counted one time only. The top ten clones comprise nearly 7% of the sample. The sequenced material came from blood, either unsorted or a sorted T cell fraction (not recorded which). The origin of the receptors is a male donor with ankylosing spondylitis or in good health (not recorded which).

This chain's CDR3 is CASSLVTGGEETQYF. CDR3 nucleotide sequence: TGTGCCAGCAGCCTTGTGACAGGGGGAGAGGAGACCCAGTACTTC. The chain links TRBV7-9 to TRBJ2-5, with TRBD1 identical over 9 bases. The J segment lost 5 bases and the V segment lost 5 bases, leaving 9 bases of the junction unmatched. CDR3 size: 15 residues. Germline V CDR1 and CDR2: SEHNR, FQNEAQ (reference sequence).

There are a few counts of this clonotype. The V gene is TRBV7-6, the J gene TRBJ2-2, with 9 bases lining up with TRBD1. Germline assignment: CDR1 SGHVS and CDR2 FNYEAQ. The V segment lost 4 bases and the J segment 5 bases; nucleotides outside the gene matches: 2. The CDR3 consists of 14 residues. This chain's CDR3 is CASSYGTGTGELFF. In DNA form, the CDR3 reads TGTGCCAGCAGCTACGGGACAGGGACCGGGGAGCTGTTTTTT.

This clonotype was detected many times. The chain uses TRBV12-3 or TRBV12-4 and TRBJ1-6; D gene unclear. Trimming pared 1 base from V and 6 bases from J, leaving 7 bases between. The CDR3 contains 14 residues. CDR3 region: CASSLEHSNSPLHF. The CDR3 DNA sequence: TGTGCCAGCAGTTTAGAGCATTCTAATTCACCCCTCCACTTT.

This clonotype was seen ten or more times. The CDR3 loop reads CASSQTGHTGELFF. CDR3 DNA sequence: TGTGCCAGCAGTCAGACAGGGCACACCGGGGAGCTGTTTTTT. The chain couples TRBV12-3 or TRBV12-4 to TRBJ2-2; TRBD1 agrees at 7 bases. CDR3 length: 14 amino acids. V lost 5 bases, J lost 3 bases, and 3 bases stayed unmatched.

This chain joins TRBV25-1 and TRBJ2-1; 8 bases agree with TRBD2. The CDR3 is 14 residues long. The V gene end was trimmed by 6 bases and the J gene end by 3 bases; junction bases not matched to a gene: 4. Looked up from germline, CDR1 is MGHDK and CDR2 is SYGVNS. Here the CDR3 reads CASRAGGVYNEQFF. CDR3 DNA sequence: TGTGCCAGCAGGGCGGGAGGTGTCTACAATGAGCAGTTCTTC.

This clonotype showed up many times. The V call is TRBV20-1, the J call TRBJ2-7; 7 bases fit TRBD2. Germline assignment: CDR1 DFQATT and CDR2 SNEGSKA (reference sequence). The CDR3 loop spans 14 amino acids. V lost 1 base and J lost 4; bases outside the gene matches: 7. This CDR3 reads CSARVRAGPYEQYF. The CDR3 nucleotides read TGCAGTGCTAGAGTTCGAGCGGGACCGTACGAGCAGTACTTC.

Ten or more counts support this clonotype. V usage is TRBV19 and J usage is TRBJ2-2; 8 bases map to TRBD1. Germline V gene sequence: CDR1 LNHDA, CDR2 SQIVND (reference sequence). V was pared by 4 bases and J by 10 bases, with 8 bases of the junction left unmatched. There are 14 residues in the CDR3. The chain's CDR3 is CASSRLDRAEELFF. CDR3 in DNA: TGTGCCAGTAGTAGGTTGGACAGGGCTGAGGAGCTGTTTTTT.

This clonotype was detected ten times or more. The chain couples TRBV19 to TRBJ2-7; no clear D. The CDR3 is 14 amino acids. Trimming took off 3 bases at V and 0 bases at J, with 9 bases between the two ends. The germline CDR1 and CDR2 sequences are LNHDA and SQIVND (reference sequence). CDR3 DNA sequence: TGTGCCAGTAGTATTACCGTTTCCTCCTACGAGCAGTACTTC. Its protein is CASSITVSSYEQYF.

In this sample, this clonotype turned up many times. J is TRBJ2-7 and V is TRBV11-2; 7 bases line up with TRBD1. The V gene end was trimmed by 1 base and the J gene end by 3 bases; junction bases not matched to a gene: 3. CDR1 and CDR2 (germline): SGHAT, FQNNGV. The CDR3 has 14 amino acids. CDR3 sequence (DNA): TGTGCCAGCAGCTTAGGGGACAGCTACTACGAGCAGTACTTC. Its protein is CASSLGDSYYEQYF.

This clonotype was seen only a few times. This sequence joins TRBV7-6 and TRBJ1-2, with a tentative D call TRBD1 (5 bases). The CDR3 has 15 amino acids. Looked up from germline, CDR1 is SGHVS and CDR2 is FNYEAQ. With 1 base removed from V and 3 bases from J, the gap between germline ends came to 12 bases. CDR3 DNA sequence: TGTGCCAGCAGCTTAGTTCCAGGGTCCGACTATGGCTACACCTTC. Protein sequence: CASSLVPGSDYGYTF.

J is TRBJ2-1 and V is TRBV5-6; weak D call: TRBD1 (8 bases). This CDR3 comprises 16 residues. V dropped 4 bases and J dropped 3 bases, with 17 bases sitting between them. CDR1 is SGHDT, CDR2 YYEEEE, per germline. CDR3 amino acids: CASSKAGQAHYNEQFF. In DNA, the CDR3 is TGTGCCAGCAGCAAAGCGGGACAGGCCCACTACAATGAGCAGTTCTTC. The full variable domain, rest sourced from reference TRBV5-6 and TRBJ2-1, is DAGVTQSPTHLIKTRGQQVTLRCSPKSGHDTVSWYQQALGQGPQFIFQYYEEEERQRGNFPDRFSGHQFPNYSSELNVNALLLGDSALYLCASSKAGQAHYNEQFFGPGTRLTVL.

This clonotype was seen a handful of times. The chain recombines TRBV5-1 with TRBJ2-7; possible D gene TRBD2, 5 bases. This CDR3 region has 14 residues. Germline-derived CDR1 and CDR2 are SGHRS and YFSETQ. Trimming pared 0 bases from V and 5 bases from J, leaving 12 bases between. CDR3: CASSLAHGGDEQYF. CDR3 coding DNA: TGCGCCAGCAGCTTGGCCCACGGAGGTGACGAGCAGTACTTC.

CDR3 protein: CASSPHHEQYF. Written as DNA, the CDR3 is TGTGCCAGCAGCCCCCACCACGAGCAGTACTTC. This sequence joins TRBV7-8 and TRBJ2-7; no reliable D call. From germline, CDR1 is SGHVS and CDR2 FQNEAQ. V dropped 5 bases and J dropped 5 bases, with 7 bases sitting between them. CDR3 length: 11 residues.

This clonotype turned up a few times. J is TRBJ2-5 and V is TRBV7-2; D is possibly TRBD2 (6 bases). V was shortened by 0 bases and J by 5 bases, with 13 bases between the two germline ends. The CDR3 is 15 amino acids. The germline V gene has CDR1 SGHTA and CDR2 FQGNSA. The CDR3 spells CASSLAQKEGETQYF. CDR3 nucleotides: TGTGCCAGCAGCTTAGCGCAAAAGGAGGGGGAGACCCAGTACTTC.

This clonotype was counted at least ten times. This chain links TRBV20-1 with TRBJ2-7; D is uncertain. The CDR3 is 12 residues long. The V end lost 6 bases, the J end lost 0 bases, and 9 bases lay between the germline ends. Germline CDR1 DFQATT, CDR2 SNEGSKA (reference sequence). The CDR3 bases are TGCAGTGCCGCGAGACACTCCTACGAGCAGTACTTC. It encodes CSAARHSYEQYF.